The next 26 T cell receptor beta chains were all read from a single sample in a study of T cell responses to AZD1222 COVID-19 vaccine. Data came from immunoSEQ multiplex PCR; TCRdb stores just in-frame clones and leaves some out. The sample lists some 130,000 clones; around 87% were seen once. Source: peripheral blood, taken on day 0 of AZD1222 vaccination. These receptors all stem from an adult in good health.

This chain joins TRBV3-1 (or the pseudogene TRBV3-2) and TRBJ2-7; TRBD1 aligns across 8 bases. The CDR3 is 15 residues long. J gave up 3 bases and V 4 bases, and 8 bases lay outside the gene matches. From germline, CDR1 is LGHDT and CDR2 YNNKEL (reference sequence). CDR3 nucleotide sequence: TGTGCCAGCAGCCGGGGGACAGGTTTTAACTACGAGCAGTACTTC. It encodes CASSRGTGFNYEQYF.

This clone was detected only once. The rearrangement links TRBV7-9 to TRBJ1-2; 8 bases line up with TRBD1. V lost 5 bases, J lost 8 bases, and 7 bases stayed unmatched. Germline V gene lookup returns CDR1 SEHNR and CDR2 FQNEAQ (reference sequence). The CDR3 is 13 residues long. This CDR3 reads CASSPRTGYGYTF. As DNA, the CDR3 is TGTGCCAGCAGCCCTCGGACAGGGTACGGCTACACCTTC.

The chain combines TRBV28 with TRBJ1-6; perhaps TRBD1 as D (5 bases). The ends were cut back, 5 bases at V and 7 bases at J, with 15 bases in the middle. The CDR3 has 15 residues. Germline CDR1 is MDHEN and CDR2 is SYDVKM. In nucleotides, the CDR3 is TGTGCCAGCAGTGGACTAAGCGGGGCGAATTCACCCCTCCACTTT. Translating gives CASSGLSGANSPLHF.

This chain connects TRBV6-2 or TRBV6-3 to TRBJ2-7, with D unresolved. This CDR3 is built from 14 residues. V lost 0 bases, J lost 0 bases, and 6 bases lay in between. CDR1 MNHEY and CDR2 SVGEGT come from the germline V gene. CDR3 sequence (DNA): TGTGCCAGCAGTTACTCCCCAAGCTCCTACGAGCAGTACTTC. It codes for CASSYSPSSYEQYF.

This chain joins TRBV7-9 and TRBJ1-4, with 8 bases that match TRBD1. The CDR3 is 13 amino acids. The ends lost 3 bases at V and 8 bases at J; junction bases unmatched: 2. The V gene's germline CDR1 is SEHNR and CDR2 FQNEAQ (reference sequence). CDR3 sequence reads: CASSLTGEEKLFF. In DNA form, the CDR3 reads TGTGCCAGCAGCTTGACAGGGGAGGAAAAACTGTTTTTT.

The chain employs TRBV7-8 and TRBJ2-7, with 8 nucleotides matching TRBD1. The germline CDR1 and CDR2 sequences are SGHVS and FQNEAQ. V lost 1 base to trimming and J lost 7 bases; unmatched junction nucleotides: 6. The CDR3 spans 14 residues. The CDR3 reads CASSLGQGRREQYF. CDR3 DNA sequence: TGTGCCAGCAGCTTAGGACAGGGGAGGCGGGAGCAGTACTTC.

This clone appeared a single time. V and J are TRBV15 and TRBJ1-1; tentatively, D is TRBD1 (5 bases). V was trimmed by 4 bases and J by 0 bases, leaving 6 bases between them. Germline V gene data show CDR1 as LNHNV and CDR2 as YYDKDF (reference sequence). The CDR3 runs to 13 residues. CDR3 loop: CATSMGVNTEAFF. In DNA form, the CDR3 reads TGTGCCACCAGCATGGGGGTGAACACTGAAGCTTTCTTT.

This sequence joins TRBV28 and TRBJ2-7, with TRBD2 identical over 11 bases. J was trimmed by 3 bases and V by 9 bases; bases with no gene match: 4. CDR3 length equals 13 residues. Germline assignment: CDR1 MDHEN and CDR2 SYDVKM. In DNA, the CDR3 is TGTGCCAGTGTAGCGGGGGGGATCTACGAGCAGTACTTC. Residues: CASVAGGIYEQYF.

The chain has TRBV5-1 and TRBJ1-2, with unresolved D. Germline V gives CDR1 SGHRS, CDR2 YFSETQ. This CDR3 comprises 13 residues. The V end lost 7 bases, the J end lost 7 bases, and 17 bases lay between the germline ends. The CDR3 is CASGKDSAIGYTF. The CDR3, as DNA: TGCGCCAGCGGCAAGGATTCGGCTATTGGCTACACCTTC. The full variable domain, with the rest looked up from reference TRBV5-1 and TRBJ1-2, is KAGVTQTPRYLIKTRGQQVTLSCSPISGHRSVSWYQQTPGQGLQFLFEYFSETQRNKGNFPGRFSGRQFSNSRSEMNVSTLELGDSALYLCASGKDSAIGYTFGSGTRLTVV.

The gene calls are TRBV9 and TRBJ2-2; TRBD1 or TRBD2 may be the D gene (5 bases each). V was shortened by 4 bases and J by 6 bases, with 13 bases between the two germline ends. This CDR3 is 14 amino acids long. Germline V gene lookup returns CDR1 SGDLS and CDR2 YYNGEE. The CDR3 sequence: CASSLKWGSGELFF. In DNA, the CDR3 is TGTGCCAGCAGCCTTAAGTGGGGGTCCGGGGAGCTGTTTTTT.

The CDR3 protein is CASSETFWAQRETQYF. CDR3 bases: TGCGCCAGCAGTGAAACGTTCTGGGCTCAGAGGGAGACCCAGTACTTC. The chain is built from TRBV10-1 and TRBJ2-5; D not resolved. Trimming cost V 3 bases and J 5 bases, with 19 bases left between them. Germline CDR1 is WNHNN and CDR2 is SYGVQD (reference sequence). The CDR3 has 16 amino acids.

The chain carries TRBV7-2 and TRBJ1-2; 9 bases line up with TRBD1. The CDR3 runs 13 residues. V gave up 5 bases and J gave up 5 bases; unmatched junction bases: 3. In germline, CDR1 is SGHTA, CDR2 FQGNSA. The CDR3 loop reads CASSRDRVYGYTF. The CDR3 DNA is TGTGCCAGCAGCCGGGACAGGGTATATGGCTACACCTTC.

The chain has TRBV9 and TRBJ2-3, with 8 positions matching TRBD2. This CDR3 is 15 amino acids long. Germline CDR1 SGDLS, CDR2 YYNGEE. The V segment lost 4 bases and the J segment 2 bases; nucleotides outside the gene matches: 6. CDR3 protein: CASSLTSGYTDTQYF. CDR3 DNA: TGTGCCAGCAGCCTCACTAGCGGATACACAGATACGCAGTATTTT.

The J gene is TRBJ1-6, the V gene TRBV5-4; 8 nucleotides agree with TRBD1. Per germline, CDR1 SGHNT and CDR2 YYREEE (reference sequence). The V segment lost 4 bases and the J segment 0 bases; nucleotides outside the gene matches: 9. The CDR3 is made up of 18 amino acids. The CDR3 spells CASSPGTGPSSYNSPLHF. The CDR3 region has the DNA TGTGCCAGCAGCCCTGGGACAGGCCCGAGCTCCTATAATTCACCCCTCCACTTT.

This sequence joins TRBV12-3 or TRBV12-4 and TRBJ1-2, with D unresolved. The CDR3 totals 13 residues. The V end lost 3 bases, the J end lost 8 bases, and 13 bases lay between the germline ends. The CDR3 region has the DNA TGTGCCAGCAGTTTTTCCGGGGATAGCGGCTACACCTTC. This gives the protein CASSFSGDSGYTF.

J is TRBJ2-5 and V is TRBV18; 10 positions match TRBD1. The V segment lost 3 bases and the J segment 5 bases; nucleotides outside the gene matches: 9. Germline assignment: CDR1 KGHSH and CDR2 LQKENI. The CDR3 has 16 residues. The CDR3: CASSPSGTGVWETQYF. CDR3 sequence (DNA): TGTGCCAGCTCACCTTCCGGGACAGGGGTTTGGGAGACCCAGTACTTC.

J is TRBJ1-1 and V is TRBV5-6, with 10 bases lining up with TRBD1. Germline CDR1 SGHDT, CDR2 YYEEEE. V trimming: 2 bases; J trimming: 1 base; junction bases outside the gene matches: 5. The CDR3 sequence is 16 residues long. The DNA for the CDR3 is TGTGCCAGCAGCTTTGTACGGGACAGGGGGAACACTGAAGCTTTCTTT. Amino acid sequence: CASSFVRDRGNTEAFF.

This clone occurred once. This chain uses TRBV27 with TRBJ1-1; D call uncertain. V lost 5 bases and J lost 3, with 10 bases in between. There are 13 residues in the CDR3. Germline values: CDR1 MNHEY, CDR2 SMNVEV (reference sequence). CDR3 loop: CASSAKVDTEAFF. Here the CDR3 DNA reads TGTGCCAGCAGTGCGAAGGTCGACACTGAAGCTTTCTTT.

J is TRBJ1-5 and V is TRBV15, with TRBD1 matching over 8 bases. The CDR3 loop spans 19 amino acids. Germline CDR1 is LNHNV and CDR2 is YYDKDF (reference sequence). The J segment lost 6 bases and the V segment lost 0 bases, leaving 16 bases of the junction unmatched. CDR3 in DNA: TGTGCCACCAGCAGAGATCTTCGAGGACAGGGCCTAGGAAGTCAGCCCCAGCATTTT. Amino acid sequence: CATSRDLRGQGLGSQPQHF.

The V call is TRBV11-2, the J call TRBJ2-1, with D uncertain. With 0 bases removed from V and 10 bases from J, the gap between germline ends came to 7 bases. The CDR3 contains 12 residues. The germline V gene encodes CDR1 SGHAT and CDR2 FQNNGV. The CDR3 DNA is TGTGCCAGCAGCTTAGATCCCGGAGAGCAGTTCTTC. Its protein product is CASSLDPGEQFF.

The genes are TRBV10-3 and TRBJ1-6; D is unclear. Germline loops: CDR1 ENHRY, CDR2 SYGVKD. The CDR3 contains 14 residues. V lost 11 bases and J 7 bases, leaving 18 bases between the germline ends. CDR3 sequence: CAARGGTSNSPLHF. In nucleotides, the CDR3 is TGTGCCGCCCGGGGAGGCACCTCCAATTCACCCCTCCACTTT.

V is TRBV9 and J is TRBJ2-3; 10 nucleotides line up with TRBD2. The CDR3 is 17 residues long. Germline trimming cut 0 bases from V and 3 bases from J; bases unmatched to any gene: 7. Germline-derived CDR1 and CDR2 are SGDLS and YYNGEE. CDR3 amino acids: CASSVEGAGGITDTQYF. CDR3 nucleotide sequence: TGTGCCAGCAGCGTAGAAGGAGCGGGGGGGATAACAGATACGCAGTATTTT.

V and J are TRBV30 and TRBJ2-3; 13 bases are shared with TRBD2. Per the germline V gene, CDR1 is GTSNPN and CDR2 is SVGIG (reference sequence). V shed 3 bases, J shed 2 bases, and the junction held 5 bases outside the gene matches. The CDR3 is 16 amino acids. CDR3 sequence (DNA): TGTGCCTGGAGCAGGGGACTAGCGGGATTCACAGATACGCAGTATTTT. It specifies CAWSRGLAGFTDTQYF.

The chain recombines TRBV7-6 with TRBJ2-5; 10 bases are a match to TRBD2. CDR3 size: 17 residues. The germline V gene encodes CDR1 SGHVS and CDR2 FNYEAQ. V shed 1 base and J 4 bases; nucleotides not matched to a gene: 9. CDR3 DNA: TGTGCCAGCAGCTTAGAGAGGCCTAGCGGGGGATTAGAGACCCAGTACTTC. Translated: CASSLERPSGGLETQYF.

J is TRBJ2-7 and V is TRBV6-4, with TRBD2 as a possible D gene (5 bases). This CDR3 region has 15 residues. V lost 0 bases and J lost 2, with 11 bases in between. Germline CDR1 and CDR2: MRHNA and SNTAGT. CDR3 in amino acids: CASSDSYGKTYEQYF. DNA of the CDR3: TGTGCCAGCAGTGACTCGTACGGGAAAACCTACGAGCAGTACTTC.

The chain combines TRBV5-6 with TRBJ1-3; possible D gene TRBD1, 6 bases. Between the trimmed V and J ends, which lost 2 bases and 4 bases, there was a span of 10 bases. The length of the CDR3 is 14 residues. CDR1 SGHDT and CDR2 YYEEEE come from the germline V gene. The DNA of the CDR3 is TGTGCCAGCAGCTTCGGACAGAGGGGAAACACCATATATTTT. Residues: CASSFGQRGNTIYF. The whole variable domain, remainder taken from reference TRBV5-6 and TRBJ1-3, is DAGVTQSPTHLIKTRGQQVTLRCSPKSGHDTVSWYQQALGQGPQFIFQYYEEEERQRGNFPDRFSGHQFPNYSSELNVNALLLGDSALYLCASSFGQRGNTIYFGEGSWLTVV.